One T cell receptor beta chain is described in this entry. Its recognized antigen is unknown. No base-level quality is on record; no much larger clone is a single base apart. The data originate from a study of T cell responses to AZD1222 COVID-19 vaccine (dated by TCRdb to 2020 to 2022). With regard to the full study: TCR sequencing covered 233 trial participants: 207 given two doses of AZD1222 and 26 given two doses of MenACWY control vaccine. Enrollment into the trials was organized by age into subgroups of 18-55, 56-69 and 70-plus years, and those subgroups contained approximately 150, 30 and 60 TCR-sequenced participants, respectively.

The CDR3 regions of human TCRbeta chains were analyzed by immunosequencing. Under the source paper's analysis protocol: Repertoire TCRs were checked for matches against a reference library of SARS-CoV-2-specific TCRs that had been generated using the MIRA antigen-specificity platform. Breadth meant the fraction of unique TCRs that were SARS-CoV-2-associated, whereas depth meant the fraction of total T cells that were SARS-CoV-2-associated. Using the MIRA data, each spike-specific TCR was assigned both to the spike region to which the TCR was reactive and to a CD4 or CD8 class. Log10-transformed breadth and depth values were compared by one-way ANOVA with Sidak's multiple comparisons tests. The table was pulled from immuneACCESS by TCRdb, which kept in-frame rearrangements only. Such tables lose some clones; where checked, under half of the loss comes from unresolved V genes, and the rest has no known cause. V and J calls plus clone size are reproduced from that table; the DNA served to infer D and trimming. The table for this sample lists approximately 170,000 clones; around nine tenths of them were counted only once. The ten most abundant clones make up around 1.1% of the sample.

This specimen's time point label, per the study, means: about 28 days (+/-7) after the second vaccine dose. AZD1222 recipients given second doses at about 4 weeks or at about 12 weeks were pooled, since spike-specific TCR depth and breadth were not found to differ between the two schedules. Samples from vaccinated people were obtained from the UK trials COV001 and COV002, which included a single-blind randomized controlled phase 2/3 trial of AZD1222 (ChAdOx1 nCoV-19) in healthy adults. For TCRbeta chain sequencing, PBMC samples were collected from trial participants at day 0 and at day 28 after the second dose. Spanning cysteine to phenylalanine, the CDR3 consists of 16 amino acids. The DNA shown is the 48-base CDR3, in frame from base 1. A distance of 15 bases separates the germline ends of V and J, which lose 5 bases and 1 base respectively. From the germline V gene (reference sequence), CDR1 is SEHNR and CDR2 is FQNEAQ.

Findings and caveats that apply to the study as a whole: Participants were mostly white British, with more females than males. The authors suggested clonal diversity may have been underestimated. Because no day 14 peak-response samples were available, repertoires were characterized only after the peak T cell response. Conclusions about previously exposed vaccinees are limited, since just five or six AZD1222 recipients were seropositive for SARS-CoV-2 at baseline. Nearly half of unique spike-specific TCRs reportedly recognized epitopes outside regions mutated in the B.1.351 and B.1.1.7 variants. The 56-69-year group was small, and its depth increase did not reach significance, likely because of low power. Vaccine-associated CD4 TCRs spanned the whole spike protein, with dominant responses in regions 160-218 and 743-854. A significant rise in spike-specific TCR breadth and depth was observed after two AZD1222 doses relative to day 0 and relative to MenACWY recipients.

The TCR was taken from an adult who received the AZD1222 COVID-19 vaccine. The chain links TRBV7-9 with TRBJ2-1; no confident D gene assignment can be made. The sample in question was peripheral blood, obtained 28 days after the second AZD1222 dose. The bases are TGTGCCAGCAGCGCCGTCAGCCTCGGGTCCTACAATGAGCAGTTCTTC. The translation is CASSAVSLGSYNEQFF.